This T cell receptor (beta chain) was retrieved from a study of T cell repertoires in cytomegalovirus infection. Looking at the study overall: CMV infection together with matching HLA type was indicated by public TCR beta signatures.

Study results and limitations: Predominance within the ex vivo response was attributable to HLA-C-restricted CMV-specific TCR beta clonotypes. Totalled public TCR beta family frequency picked out people who carried CMV plus the relevant HLA.

In this sample, this clonotype turned up a few times. Antigen: not known. V was clipped by 2 bases and J by 0 bases, with 8 bases between them. The CDR3 totals 14 residues. Germline V gene sequence: CDR1 DFQATT, CDR2 SNEGSKA (reference sequence). MiXCR, run by TCRdb on the reads, gives a single entry per CDR3 protein. The sample has hundreds of thousands of distinct CDR3 sequences; 15% to 20% are singletons. Sequenced material: PBMCs. This chain connects TRBV20-1 to TRBJ1-5; maybe TRBD1 (6 bases). This receptor was identified in a human donor in good health (CMV status not recorded). Some clones in this sample may be carry-over from other donors' samples. CDR3 DNA: TGCAGTGCTAGAAGGGGGGATAGCAATCAGCCCCAGCATTTT. It is translated as CSARRGDSNQPQHF.